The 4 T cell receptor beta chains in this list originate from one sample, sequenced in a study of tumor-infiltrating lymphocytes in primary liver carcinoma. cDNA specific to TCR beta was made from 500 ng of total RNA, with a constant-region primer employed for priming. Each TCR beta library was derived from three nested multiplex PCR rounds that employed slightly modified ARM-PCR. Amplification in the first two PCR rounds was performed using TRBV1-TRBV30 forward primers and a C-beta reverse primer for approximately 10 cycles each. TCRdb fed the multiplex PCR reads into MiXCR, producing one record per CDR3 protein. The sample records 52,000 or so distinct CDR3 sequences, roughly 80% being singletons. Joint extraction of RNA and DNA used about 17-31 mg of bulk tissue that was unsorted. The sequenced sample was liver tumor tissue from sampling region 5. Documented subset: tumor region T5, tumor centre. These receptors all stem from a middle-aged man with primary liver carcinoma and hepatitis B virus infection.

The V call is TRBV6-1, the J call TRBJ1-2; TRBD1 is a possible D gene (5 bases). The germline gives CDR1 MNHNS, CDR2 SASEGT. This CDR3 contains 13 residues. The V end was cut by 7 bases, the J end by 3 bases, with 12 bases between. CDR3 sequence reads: CASTTTGDYGYTF. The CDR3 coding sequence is TGTGCCAGCACCACAACGGGGGACTATGGCTACACCTTC.

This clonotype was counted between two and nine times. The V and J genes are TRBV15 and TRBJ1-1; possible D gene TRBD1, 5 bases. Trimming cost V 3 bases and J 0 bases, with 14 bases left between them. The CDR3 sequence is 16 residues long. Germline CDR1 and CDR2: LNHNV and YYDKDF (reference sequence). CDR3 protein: CATSSPDRQLNTEAFF. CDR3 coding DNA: TGTGCCACCAGCAGCCCTGACAGACAGCTGAACACTGAAGCTTTCTTT.

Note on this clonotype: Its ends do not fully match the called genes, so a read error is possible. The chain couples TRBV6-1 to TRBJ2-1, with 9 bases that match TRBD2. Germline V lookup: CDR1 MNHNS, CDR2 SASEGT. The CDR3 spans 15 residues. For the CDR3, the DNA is TGTACCAGCAGTGGAGAAGCGGGAGGATACAATAAGCAGTTCTTC. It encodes CTSSGEAGGYNKQFF.

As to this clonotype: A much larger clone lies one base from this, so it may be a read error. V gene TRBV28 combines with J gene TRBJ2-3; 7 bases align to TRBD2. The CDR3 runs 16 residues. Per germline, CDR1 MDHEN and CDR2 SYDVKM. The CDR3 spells CASSPSNGRVADTRYF. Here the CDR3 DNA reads TGTGCCAGCAGTCCCTCCAATGGGAGGGTCGCAGATACGCGGTATTTT.